This T cell receptor beta chain was obtained from a study of Ad26.COV2.S vaccination and SARS-CoV-2 variants. Points from the study as a whole: Total T cell responses, in the TCR breadth and depth analyses, may have been underestimated.

Assay used: immunoSEQ multiplex PCR; TCRdb lists only in-frame clones, some missing. The repertoire holds around 340,000 clones, with approximately 86% as singletons. Remarks on this clone: The antigen is undetermined.

As for treatment: approximately 18 received Ad26.COV2.S at low or high dose, single or two shots; 5 received placebo; per-sample allocation not given. Sampling took place 63 days after the first vaccine or placebo injection. An adult donor aged 18-55 years was enrolled in Boston. An Ad26 vector expressing Wuhan-strain SARS-CoV-2 spike constituted the vaccine. CDR3 size: 13 residues. CDR1 is SGHRS, CDR2 YFSETQ, per germline. The V end lost 4 bases, the J end lost 4 bases, and 12 bases lay between the germline ends. The rearrangement joins TRBV5-1 to TRBJ2-7; D is perhaps TRBD2 (5 bases). Here the sequenced sample was peripheral blood, taken in a trial of Ad26.COV2.S vaccine versus placebo. The sequence came from a person between 18 and 59 years old who received the Ad26.COV2.S COVID-19 vaccine or a placebo. CDR3 DNA: TGCGCCAGCAGCCCCCGGGAAAGGTACGAGCAGTACTTC. Translating gives CASSPRERYEQYF.